Here is one TCR beta chain with its context. Its target is unknown. This record belongs to a study of T cell responses to AZD1222 COVID-19 vaccine. Study results and caveats: Among the donors, most were white British and more were female, and clonal diversity was possibly underestimated. At baseline, seropositivity was found in only 5 to 7 AZD1222 recipients.

The CDR3 is made up of 13 amino acids. Trimming pared 8 bases from V and 2 bases from J, leaving 13 bases between. The germline CDR1 and CDR2 sequences are MNHEY and SVGAGI. Clones were sequenced by immunoSEQ multiplex PCR, and TCRdb holds only the in-frame ones, with some missing. Here the sample spans 150,000 or so clones, around 89% being singletons. The material sequenced was peripheral blood, taken on day 0 of AZD1222 vaccination. The gene calls are TRBV6-5 and TRBJ2-7; unclear D gene. This receptor was identified in an adult in good health. Written as DNA, the CDR3 is TGTGCCAGCCATAGCCAAAACACCTACGAGCAGTACTTC. Its translation: CASHSQNTYEQYF.